Sequencing of this T cell receptor beta chain was carried out in a study of shared clonotypes between healthy human individuals. Naive CD8 cells were CD45RO-negative, positively selected for CCR7, excluding terminally differentiated effector memory CD45RA+ cells. The ends lost 1 base at V and 3 bases at J; junction bases unmatched: 8. This CDR3 comprises 17 residues. The V gene's germline CDR1 is PRHDT and CDR2 FYEKMQ (reference sequence). Using immunoSEQ multiplex PCR, the repertoire was profiled, and TCRdb retains in-frame clones only, with some absent. Among about 2 million clones, about 95% were seen once, and the ten largest hold 0.95% to 1.5%.

The chain has TRBV13 and TRBJ2-3; 9 bases agree with TRBD2. The sequenced sample was naive CD8+ T cells sorted from blood. The TCR originated in a young man in good health. This CDR3 is CASSLEVSTSGTDTQYF. CDR3 DNA sequence: TGTGCCAGCAGCTTAGAAGTCTCGACTAGCGGAACAGATACGCAGTATTTT.